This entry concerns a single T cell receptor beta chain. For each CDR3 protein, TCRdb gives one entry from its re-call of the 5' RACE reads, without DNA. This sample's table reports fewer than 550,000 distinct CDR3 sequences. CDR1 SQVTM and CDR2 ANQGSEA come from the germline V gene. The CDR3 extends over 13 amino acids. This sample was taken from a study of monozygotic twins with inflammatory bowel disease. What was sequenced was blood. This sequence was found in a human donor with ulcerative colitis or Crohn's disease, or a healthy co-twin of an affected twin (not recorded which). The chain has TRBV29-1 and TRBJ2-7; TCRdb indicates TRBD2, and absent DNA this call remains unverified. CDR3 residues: CSAGLAPSYEQYF.